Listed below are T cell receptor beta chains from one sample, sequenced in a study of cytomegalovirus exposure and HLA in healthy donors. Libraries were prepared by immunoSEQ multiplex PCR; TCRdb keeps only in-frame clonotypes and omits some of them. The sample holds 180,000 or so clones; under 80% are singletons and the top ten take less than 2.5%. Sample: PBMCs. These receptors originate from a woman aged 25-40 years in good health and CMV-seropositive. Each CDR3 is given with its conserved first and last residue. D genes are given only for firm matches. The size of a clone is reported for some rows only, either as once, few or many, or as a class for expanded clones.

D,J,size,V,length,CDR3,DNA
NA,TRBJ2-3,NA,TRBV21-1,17,CASSKARQGPSTDTQYF,TGTGCCAGCAGCAAAGCAAGACAGGGCCCTAGCACAGATACGCAGTATTTT
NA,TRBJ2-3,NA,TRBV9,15,CASLPLWSSTDTQYF,TGTGCCAGCCTTCCCCTATGGTCCAGCACAGATACGCAGTATTTT
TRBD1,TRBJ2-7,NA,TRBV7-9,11,CASSPGGEQYF,TGTGCCAGCAGCCCAGGGGGCGAGCAGTACTTC
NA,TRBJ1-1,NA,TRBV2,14,CASSEGQENTEAFF,TGTGCCAGCAGTGAAGGACAGGAGAACACTGAAGCTTTCTTT
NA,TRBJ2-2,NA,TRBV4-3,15,CASSQGLQYTGELFF,TGCGCCAGCAGCCAAGGGCTCCAGTACACCGGGGAGCTGTTTTTT
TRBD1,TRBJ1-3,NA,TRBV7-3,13,CFSSTGQGNTIYF,TGTTTCAGCAGCACGGGACAGGGGAACACCATATATTTT
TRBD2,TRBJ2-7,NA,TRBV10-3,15,CAISETASGLYEQYF,TGTGCCATCAGTGAGACGGCTAGCGGACTATACGAGCAGTACTTC
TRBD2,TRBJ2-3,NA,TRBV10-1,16,CASSESRGGRTDTQYF,TGCGCCAGCAGTGAGTCGCGGGGGGGCCGCACAGATACGCAGTATTTT
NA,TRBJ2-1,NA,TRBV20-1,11,CSAGGLNEQFF,TGCAGTGCGGGAGGACTGAATGAGCAGTTCTTC
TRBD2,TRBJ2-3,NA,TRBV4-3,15,CASRLERGGRDTQYF,TGCGCCAGCAGACTCGAGCGGGGGGGGCGAGATACGCAGTATTTT
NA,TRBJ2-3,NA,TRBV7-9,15,CASSRDKTSTDTQYF,TGTGCCAGCAGCCGGGACAAAACTAGCACAGATACGCAGTATTTT
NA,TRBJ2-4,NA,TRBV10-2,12,CASTEAKNIQYF,TGCGCCAGCACAGAAGCCAAAAACATTCAGTACTTC
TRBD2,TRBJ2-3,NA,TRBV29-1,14,CSGGTSGGVNTQYF,TGCAGCGGGGGGACTAGCGGGGGAGTTAATACGCAGTATTTT
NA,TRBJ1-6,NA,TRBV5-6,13,CASSYHRNSPLHF,TGTGCCAGCAGCTACCACCGGAATTCACCCCTCCACTTT
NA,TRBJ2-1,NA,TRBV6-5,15,CASWYGAPSKNEQFF,TGTGCCAGCTGGTATGGAGCGCCGTCGAAAAATGAGCAGTTCTTC
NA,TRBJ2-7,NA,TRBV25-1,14,CASSELQEPYEQYF,TGTGCCAGCAGTGAACTACAGGAACCCTACGAGCAGTACTTC
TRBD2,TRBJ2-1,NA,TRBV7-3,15,CASSFGLAENNEQFF,TGTGCCAGCAGCTTTGGACTAGCGGAGAACAATGAGCAGTTCTTC
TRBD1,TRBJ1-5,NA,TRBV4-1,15,CASSQPRDRNQPQHF,TGCGCCAGCAGCCAACCCCGGGACAGAAATCAGCCCCAGCATTTT
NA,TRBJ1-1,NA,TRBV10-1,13,CASSVQGNTEAFF,TGCGCCAGCAGCGTACAGGGGAACACTGAAGCTTTCTTT
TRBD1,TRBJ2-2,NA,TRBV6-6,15,CASSYSTGSTGELFF,TGTGCCAGCAGTTACTCGACAGGGAGTACCGGGGAGCTGTTTTTT
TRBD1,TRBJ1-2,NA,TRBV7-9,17,CASSPQGAGTGGYGYTF,TGTGCCAGCAGCCCGCAGGGAGCCGGGACAGGGGGTTATGGCTACACCTTC
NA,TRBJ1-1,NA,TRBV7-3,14,CASSLGNYNTEAFF,TGTGCCAGCAGCTTAGGCAACTACAACACTGAAGCTTTCTTT
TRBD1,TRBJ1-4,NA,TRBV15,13,CATSRDRAEKLFF,TGTGCCACCAGCAGGGACAGGGCGGAAAAACTGTTTTTT
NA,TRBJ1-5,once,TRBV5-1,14,CASSLGEGIQPQHF,TGCGCCAGCAGCTTGGGGGAGGGAATTCAGCCCCAGCATTTT
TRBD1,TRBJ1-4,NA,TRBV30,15,CAWRVPGTGHEKLFF,TGTGCCTGGAGAGTTCCCGGGACAGGGCATGAAAAACTGTTTTTT
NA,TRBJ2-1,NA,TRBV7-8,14,CASSLFAGDNEQFF,TGTGCCAGCAGCTTATTCGCCGGGGACAATGAGCAGTTCTTC
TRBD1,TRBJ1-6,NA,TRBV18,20,CASSPKPPTGGFTYNSPLHF,TGTGCCAGCTCACCAAAACCGCCGACAGGGGGCTTCACCTATAATTCACCCCTCCACTTT
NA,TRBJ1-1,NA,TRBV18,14,CASSPVEGRIEAFF,TGTGCCAGCTCACCTGTGGAAGGGAGAATTGAAGCTTTCTTT
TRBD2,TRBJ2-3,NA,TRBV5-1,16,CASNSRGAGGTDTQYF,TGCGCCAGCAACTCTCGGGGAGCGGGGGGCACAGATACGCAGTATTTT
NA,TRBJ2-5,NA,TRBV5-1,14,CASSLRQGQETQYF,TGCGCCAGCAGCTTGAGGCAGGGACAAGAGACCCAGTACTTC
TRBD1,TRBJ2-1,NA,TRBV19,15,CASSIGDRAYNEQFF,TGTGCCAGTAGTATAGGGGACAGGGCTTACAATGAGCAGTTCTTC
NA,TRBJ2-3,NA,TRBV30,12,CAWRGQADTQYF,TGTGCCTGGAGGGGGCAGGCAGATACGCAGTATTTT
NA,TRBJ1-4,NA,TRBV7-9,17,CASSRAKSHPTNEKLFF,TGTGCCAGCAGCCGCGCGAAGTCCCACCCAACTAATGAAAAACTGTTTTTT
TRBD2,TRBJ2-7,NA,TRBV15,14,CATSSRGGSYEQYF,TGTGCCACCAGCTCCCGGGGGGGCTCCTACGAGCAGTACTTC